Listed below are T cell receptor beta chains from one sample, sequenced in a study of siplizumab effects on memory and regulatory T cells. Measured with immunoSEQ multiplex PCR; TCRdb has only the in-frame clones, and not every one. The sample consists of tens of thousands of clones, 75% to 90% of them appearing once. Sequencing was carried out using Tregs sorted from blood. The receptors were sampled from a human donor in good health. CDR3s include the opening cysteine and the closing phenylalanine or tryptophan. D genes are given only for firm matches. Only some rows state a clone size, as once, few, many or a class for expanded clones.

v_call	j_call	clone_size	d_call	cdr3_nt	cdr3_aa
TRBV19	TRBJ2-7	once	TRBD1	TGTGCCAGTACTCGGACAGGGGGTTCCTACGAGCAGTACTTC	CASTRTGGSYEQYF
TRBV11-3	TRBJ2-3	once	TRBD2	TGTGCCAGCAGCCGCACTATAGCGGGAGGCCTCAGGGTTACGCAGTATTTT	CASSRTIAGGLRVTQYF
TRBV7-2	TRBJ1-4	once	.	TGTGCCAGCAGTGGGGGAGTCGCAACTAATGAAAAACTGTTTTTT	CASSGGVATNEKLFF
TRBV10-3	TRBJ1-1	once	.	TGTGCCACCGGGGGGAACACTGAAGCTTTCTTT	CATGGNTEAFF
TRBV18	TRBJ2-7	.	TRBD1	TGTGCCAGCTCACCAATCTTGACAGGGATTAGCTCCTACGAGCAGTACTTC	CASSPILTGISSYEQYF
TRBV28	TRBJ2-7	.	.	TGTGCCAGCACCGGGGCAGGGCTCTACGAGCAGTACTTC	CASTGAGLYEQYF
TRBV6-5	TRBJ2-1	.	.	TGTGCCAGCAGTAGGTTAAGCGGAAGATACAATGAGCAGTTCTTC	CASSRLSGRYNEQFF
TRBV28	TRBJ2-5	.	TRBD1	TGTGCCAGCAGTCCGACAGGGATGGGGCAAGAGACCCAGTACTTC	CASSPTGMGQETQYF
TRBV6-1	TRBJ2-3	.	TRBD1	TGTGCCAGCAGTGGGGACAGGGGTGCAGATACGCAGTATTTT	CASSGDRGADTQYF
TRBV19	TRBJ2-1	.	.	TGTGCCAGTAGTATATCCAGGTCATCAACATCCGGGCAGTTCTTC	CASSISRSSTSGQFF
TRBV18	TRBJ2-1	.	TRBD1	TGTGCCAGCTCACCACCCAGGGGGAGCACCTACAATGAGCAGTTCTTC	CASSPPRGSTYNEQFF
TRBV4-1	TRBJ2-3	.	.	TGCGCCAGCAGCCAAGCTACGCCAGAAACAGATACGCAGTATTTT	CASSQATPETDTQYF
TRBV19	TRBJ1-5	.	.	TGTGCCAGTAGTATCCGAGTGGATCAGCCCCAGCATTTT	CASSIRVDQPQHF
TRBV7-9	TRBJ2-1	.	.	TGTGCCAGCAGCTTAGATGGCGGTTCCTACAATGAGCAGTTCTTC	CASSLDGGSYNEQFF
TRBV6-5	TRBJ2-7	.	.	TGTGCCAGCAGTTCGGGACAATCCTTTTCCTACGAGCAGTACTTC	CASSSGQSFSYEQYF
TRBV7-2	TRBJ2-3	.	.	TGTGCCAGCAGCTTACGGAGGCCAAGCACAGATACGCAGTATTTT	CASSLRRPSTDTQYF
TRBV5-5	TRBJ2-3	.	TRBD1	TGTGCCAGCAGGGACAGGGGTAGCACAGATACGCAGTATTTT	CASRDRGSTDTQYF
TRBV14	TRBJ1-1	.	TRBD1	TGTGCCAGCAGCCAATACAGGGGCGGAACTGAAGCTTTCTTT	CASSQYRGGTEAFF
TRBV7-2	TRBJ1-3	.	.	TGTGCCAGCAGCTTAGTAGGAAACACCATATATTTT	CASSLVGNTIYF
TRBV10-3	TRBJ2-3	.	TRBD1	TGTGCCATCAGTCCCGGCGACAGGGGAAGCACAGATACGCAGTATTTT	CAISPGDRGSTDTQYF
TRBV7-9	TRBJ2-1	.	TRBD2	TGTGCCAGCAAATCGTGGCTAGCGGGAGTTCCTCTCTCCAATGAGCAGTTCTTC	CASKSWLAGVPLSNEQFF
TRBV10-3	TRBJ2-1	.	TRBD2	TGTGCCATCAGTCGGCGGGAGGGGATGAATGAGCAGTTCTTC	CAISRREGMNEQFF
TRBV20-1	TRBJ1-4	.	.	TGCAGTGCTATGGGGGAAAAACTGTTTTTT	CSAMGEKLFF
TRBV30	TRBJ1-1	.	.	TGTGCCTGGAGTGTACGTATGATAAACACTGAAGCTTTCTTT	CAWSVRMINTEAFF
TRBV19	TRBJ1-1	few	.	TGTGCCAGTAGTCCTTGGGGGGGCAGAAAGAACACTGAAGCTTTCTTT	CASSPWGGRKNTEAFF
TRBV28	TRBJ1-2	.	.	TGTGCCAGCAGTCAGAGCGCAAGCTATGGCTACACCTTC	CASSQSASYGYTF
TRBV30	TRBJ2-5	.	.	TGTGCCTGGGTCTCGAGATTTGGCGGGGTGAAAGAGACCCAGTACTTC	CAWVSRFGGVKETQYF
TRBV21-1	TRBJ1-3	.	.	TGTGCCAGCGCCGCTGGGCGCGGTGACTCTGGAAACACCATATATTTT	CASAAGRGDSGNTIYF
TRBV15	TRBJ2-1	.	TRBD2	TGTGCCACCAGCAGAGATTCACTAGCGGGAGATGAGCAGTTCTTC	CATSRDSLAGDEQFF
TRBV18	TRBJ2-7	.	.	TGTGCCAGCTCGTCGGGTTACGAGCAGTACTTC	CASSSGYEQYF
TRBV15	TRBJ2-1	.	TRBD2	TGTGCCACCAGCAAAGGGGGACTAGCGGAGGGCCTACACCATGAGCAGTTCTTC	CATSKGGLAEGLHHEQFF
TRBV21-1	TRBJ1-2	.	.	TGTGCCAGCAGCCCACGCGGCTTCTATGGCTACACCTTC	CASSPRGFYGYTF
TRBV4-1	TRBJ2-7	.	TRBD2	TGCGCCAGCAGCCAGGGACTAGCGGTGGTGTACGAGCAGTACTTC	CASSQGLAVVYEQYF
TRBV7-2	TRBJ2-1	.	TRBD2	TGTGCCAGCAGTTTAGTTGCGGGAGGATACAATGAGCAGTTCTTC	CASSLVAGGYNEQFF
TRBV4-1	TRBJ1-3	.	TRBD1	TGCGCCAGCAGCCCAAGGGCCACAGGGGGCGGAAACACCATATATTTT	CASSPRATGGGNTIYF
TRBV10-3	TRBJ2-1	.	TRBD2	TGTGCCATCAGTGATTCTAGCGGGAGGGCCCTTAGAAACAATGAGCAGTTCTTC	CAISDSSGRALRNNEQFF
TRBV19	TRBJ1-5	.	TRBD1	TGTGCCAGTAGTATACGGGACAGAGATCAGCCCCAGCATTTT	CASSIRDRDQPQHF
TRBV5-6	TRBJ2-5	.	.	TGTGCCAGCAGCTTGCCCGGTAGGGAGACCCAGTACTTC	CASSLPGRETQYF
TRBV5-1	TRBJ2-3	.	.	TGCGCCAGCAGCCGTCTCGGGGGGCTGGGAGATACGCAGTATTTT	CASSRLGGLGDTQYF
TRBV2	TRBJ1-2	.	TRBD1	TGTGCCAGCAGGACCCAGGGGGTCGGTGGCCACACCTTC	CASRTQGVGGHTF
TRBV6-1	TRBJ2-7	.	TRBD1	TGTGCCAGCAGTGGGGACAGGTACGAGCAGTACTTC	CASSGDRYEQYF
TRBV5-1	TRBJ2-1	.	.	TGCGCCAGCAGCTTGGAGGGGGGTATCTCATCGAGGTTCTTC	CASSLEGGISSRFF
TRBV19	TRBJ1-1	few	TRBD1	TGTGCCAGTACCCCGATACTGGGACAGGGTGCGGCGACTGAAGCTTTCTTT	CASTPILGQGAATEAFF
TRBV5-5	TRBJ2-7	.	TRBD1	TGTGCCAGCAGCTCGACAGGGGTTGAGCAGTACTTC	CASSSTGVEQYF
TRBV4-2	TRBJ2-3	.	.	TGTGCCAGCAGCCTGTTCCTTACAGATACGCAGTATTTT	CASSLFLTDTQYF
TRBV18	TRBJ2-5	.	.	TGTGCCAGCTCACCGGGAGAGGAGACCCAGTACTTC	CASSPGEETQYF
TRBV5-1	TRBJ2-3	.	.	TGCGCCAGCAGCTTGGAGCAGGACTTATGGGATACGCAGTATTTT	CASSLEQDLWDTQYF
TRBV30	TRBJ1-2	.	TRBD1	TGTGCGTTTGCTCGGGACAGGTTCCCCTTCTATGGCTACACCTTC	CAFARDRFPFYGYTF
TRBV11-3	TRBJ1-6	.	TRBD1	TGTGCCAGCAGCGTAGACAGGGCCTCACCCCTCCACTTT	CASSVDRASPLHF
TRBV18	TRBJ1-2	.	.	TGTGCCAGCTCACAGCTCCCAAATCCTGGAACTAACTATGGCTACACCTTC	CASSQLPNPGTNYGYTF
TRBV11-2	TRBJ2-7	.	.	TGTGCCAGCAGCTTAGATCGGAGCCCCACCCGGTACTTC	CASSLDRSPTRYF
TRBV6-6	TRBJ2-7	.	TRBD2	TGTGCCAGCAGTTACCCTGGACTAGCGGGAGCCGAGCAGTACTTC	CASSYPGLAGAEQYF
TRBV6-1	TRBJ1-1	.	.	TGTGCCAGCAGTGAAACCCACTTCTGGATCACTGAAGCTTTCTTT	CASSETHFWITEAFF
TRBV12-5	TRBJ2-2	.	TRBD2	TGTGCTAGTGGTTTGGTAAACGCAAGGACTAGCGGTAACACCGGGGAGCTGTTTTTT	CASGLVNARTSGNTGELFF
TRBV7-2	TRBJ2-5	.	TRBD2	TGTGCCAGCAGCTGGGGACTAGGTGGAGAGACCCAGTACTTC	CASSWGLGGETQYF
TRBV29-1	TRBJ1-2	once	TRBD1	TGCAGCTTCAGGGGGGCTAACTATGGCTACACCTTC	CSFRGANYGYTF
TRBV19	TRBJ1-5	.	TRBD1	TGTGCCAGTAGCCTATACAGGGGTAGCAATCAGCCCCAGCATTTT	CASSLYRGSNQPQHF